Described below is a single T cell receptor (beta chain) sequence and its context. Its specificity is unknown. A read error may account for a junction end that differs from germline. The sample belongs to a study of tumor-infiltrating lymphocytes in primary liver carcinoma. In the study overall: All lesions had stage T1-T3 N0M0 and roughly 4 to 10 cm widths.

RNA and DNA were co-extracted from about 20-30 mg of unsorted bulk tissue. Study conclusions and caveats: Tumors had a significantly higher top-250-clone fraction than blood (p = 0.039). Tumor region pairs outstripped tumor-adjacent and tumor-blood pairs in overlap.

CDR1 SQVTM and CDR2 ANQGSEA come from the germline V gene. The CDR3 has 12 residues. Synthesis of TCR beta cDNA was carried out from 450 to 650 ng total RNA with a constant-region primer. Modified slightly, ARM-PCR produced TCR beta libraries over three nested multiplex PCR rounds. Amplification in the first two PCR rounds was performed using TRBV1-TRBV30 forward primers and a C-beta reverse primer for 10 cycles each. One entry per CDR3 protein results from TCRdb running MiXCR on the multiplex PCR reads. Of about 75,000 distinct CDR3 sequences listed, roughly two thirds are singletons. Sequencing was done on a sample of tumor-adjacent normal liver tissue. This sequence joins TRBV29-1 and TRBJ2-1; a weak D match, TRBD2 (5 bases). The sequence came from a man aged 35 to 55 with primary liver carcinoma and hepatitis B virus infection. The CDR3 protein is CSAEAIGVVRFF. Written as DNA, the CDR3 is TGCAGCGCTGAAGCCATCGGGGTTGTAAGGTTCTTC.